This T cell receptor beta chain is from a study of CD8 T cells in ankylosing spondylitis. General study findings and limits: Within peripheral blood, clones linked to disease were CD8+ and relatively rare. A motif in TCR beta, a set of eight highly homologous variants, appeared characteristic of ankylosing spondylitis blood. The clones that were linked to disease were reported to be significantly enriched in matched synovial fluid samples from ankylosing spondylitis patients.

Making use of molecular barcodes, quantitative 5'-RACE generated TCR beta libraries. TCRdb reprocessed the 5' RACE reads via MiXCR and lists one record per CDR3 protein. The data show roughly 130,000 distinct CDR3 sequences, over 6.5% seen once. This clonotype was observed at least ten times. Its antigen is still unknown. The CDR3 extends over 15 amino acids. CDR1 SGHTA and CDR2 FQGNSA come from the germline V gene. The V segment lost 4 bases and the J segment 3 bases; nucleotides outside the gene matches: 7. This rearrangement joins TRBV7-2 to TRBJ2-3; 7 bases map to TRBD1. Material for sequencing was blood, either unsorted or a sorted T cell fraction (not recorded which). This TCR was sampled from a male donor with ankylosing spondylitis or in good health (not recorded which). CDR3 region: CASSSTGDRTDTQYF. The DNA of the CDR3 is TGTGCCAGCAGCTCAACAGGGGACAGAACAGATACGCAGTATTTT. The whole variable domain, filled in from reference TRBV7-2 and TRBJ2-3, reads GAGVSQSPSNKVTEKGKDVELRCDPISGHTALYWYRQSLGQGLEFLIYFQGNSAPDKSGLPSDRFSAERTGGSVSTLTIQRTQQEDSAVYLCASSSTGDRTDTQYFGPGTRLTVL.